The 6 T cell receptor beta chains in this list originate from one sample, sequenced in a study of Graves' ophthalmopathy and Graves' hyperthyroidism. RNA transcripts yielded amplified TCR beta CDR3 regions. First-round RT-PCR relied on HTBI primers, and a second-round multiplex PCR came next. TCRdb re-derived calls from the multiplex PCR reads in MiXCR, one entry per CDR3 protein. The table includes 200,000 to 300,000 distinct CDR3 sequences, 45% to 55% detected once. Material for sequencing was peripheral blood. All receptors come from an adult man with Graves' ophthalmopathy.

The chain employs TRBV20-1 and TRBJ2-7; 7 positions match TRBD1. The CDR3 runs to 14 residues. The ends lost 3 bases at V and 2 bases at J; junction bases unmatched: 7. The V gene's germline CDR1 is DFQATT and CDR2 SNEGSKA (reference sequence). As DNA, the CDR3 is TGCAGTGCTAGTAACTCCCAGGGGGCCTACGAGCAGTACTTC. It codes for CSASNSQGAYEQYF.

This clonotype was observed a handful of times. This chain links TRBV10-3 with TRBJ1-1; D is unclear. The length of the CDR3 is 14 residues. The germline gives CDR1 ENHRY, CDR2 SYGVKD. The V gene lost 0 bases and the J gene lost 1 base, with 6 bases spanning the gap. The CDR3 coding sequence is TGTGCCATCAGTGAGTCAAGGCAGAACACTGAAGCTTTCTTT. Its translation: CAISESRQNTEAFF.

This rearrangement joins TRBV7-9 to TRBJ2-7, with TRBD1 identical over 7 bases. Germline loops: CDR1 SEHNR, CDR2 FQNEAQ (reference sequence). The CDR3 is 16 residues long. The trim removed 5 bases at V and 0 bases at J, leaving 10 bases unmatched. CDR3 DNA: TGTGCCAGCAGCAAAGTCGGGACAGCCACCTCCTACGAGCAGTACTTC. This encodes CASSKVGTATSYEQYF.

This clonotype was counted many times. The chain uses TRBV20-1 and TRBJ1-2; unclear D gene. This CDR3 region has 8 residues. With 7 bases removed from V and 6 bases from J, the gap between germline ends came to 3 bases. Germline CDR1 and CDR2: DFQATT and SNEGSKA (reference sequence). The CDR3 coding sequence is TGCAGTGGTGATGGCTACACCTTC. Amino acids: CSGDGYTF.

The chain uses TRBV9 and TRBJ2-5; D not certain. The length of the CDR3 is 14 residues. With 4 bases removed from V and 5 bases from J, the gap between germline ends came to 15 bases. CDR1 is SGDLS and CDR2 is YYNGEE in the germline V gene. This CDR3 is CASSRWTSQETQYF. DNA for the CDR3: TGTGCCAGCAGCCGGTGGACGTCCCAGGAGACCCAGTACTTC.

The V gene is TRBV10-3, the J gene TRBJ2-3; a possible D gene is TRBD2 (5 bases). V gave up 7 bases and J gave up 5 bases, with 16 bases separating them. This CDR3 is 14 amino acids long. Germline V CDR1 and CDR2: ENHRY, SYGVKD. The CDR3 DNA reads TGTGCCATCACAAGCGGCGGCAGCCTAGATACGCAGTATTTT. This translates into CAITSGGSLDTQYF.